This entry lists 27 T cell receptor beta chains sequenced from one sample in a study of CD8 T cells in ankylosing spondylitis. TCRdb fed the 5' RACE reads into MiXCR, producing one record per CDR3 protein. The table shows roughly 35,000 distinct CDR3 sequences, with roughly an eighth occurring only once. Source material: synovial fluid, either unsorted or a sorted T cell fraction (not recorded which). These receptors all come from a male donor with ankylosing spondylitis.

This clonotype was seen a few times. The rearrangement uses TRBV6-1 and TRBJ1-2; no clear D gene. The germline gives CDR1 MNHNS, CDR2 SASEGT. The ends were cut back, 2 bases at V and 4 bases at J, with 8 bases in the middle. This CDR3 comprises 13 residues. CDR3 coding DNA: TGTGCCAGCAGTGAATTAAAGTTCTATGGCTACACCTTC. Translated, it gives CASSELKFYGYTF.

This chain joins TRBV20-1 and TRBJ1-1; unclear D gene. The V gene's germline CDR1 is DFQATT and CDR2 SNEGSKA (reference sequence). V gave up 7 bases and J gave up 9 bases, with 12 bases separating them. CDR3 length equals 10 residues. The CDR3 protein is CSVQFSKAFF. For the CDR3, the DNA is TGCAGTGTTCAGTTCAGCAAAGCTTTCTTT.

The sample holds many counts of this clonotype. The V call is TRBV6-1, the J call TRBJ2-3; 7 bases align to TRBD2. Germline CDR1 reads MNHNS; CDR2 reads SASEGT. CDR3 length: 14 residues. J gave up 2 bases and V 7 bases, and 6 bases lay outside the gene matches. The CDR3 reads CASKPGLNTDTQYF. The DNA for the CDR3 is TGTGCCAGCAAACCGGGACTAAACACAGATACGCAGTATTTT.

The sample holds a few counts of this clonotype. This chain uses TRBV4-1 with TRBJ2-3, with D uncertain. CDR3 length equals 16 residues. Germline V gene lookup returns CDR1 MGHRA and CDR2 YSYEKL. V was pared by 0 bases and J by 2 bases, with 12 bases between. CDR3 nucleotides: TGCGCCAGCAGCCAAGATTATATAATTTTCACAGATACGCAGTATTTT. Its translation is CASSQDYIIFTDTQYF.

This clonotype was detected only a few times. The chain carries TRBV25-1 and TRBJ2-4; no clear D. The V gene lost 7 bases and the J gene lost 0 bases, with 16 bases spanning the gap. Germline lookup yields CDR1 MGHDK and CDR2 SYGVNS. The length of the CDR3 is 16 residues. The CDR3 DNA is TGTGCCAGCACCCGAGGTACGAGCCTAGCCAAAAACATTCAGTACTTC. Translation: CASTRGTSLAKNIQYF.

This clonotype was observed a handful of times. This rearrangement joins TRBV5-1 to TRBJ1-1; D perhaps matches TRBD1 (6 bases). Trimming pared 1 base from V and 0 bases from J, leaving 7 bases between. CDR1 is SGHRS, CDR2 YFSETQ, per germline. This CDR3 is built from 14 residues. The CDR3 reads CASSLWGLNTEAFF. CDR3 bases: TGCGCCAGCAGCTTGTGGGGGCTGAACACTGAAGCTTTCTTT.

The CDR3 protein is CASSYPPGAYGTDTQYF. DNA for the CDR3: TGTGCCAGCAGCTACCCTCCTGGGGCATATGGCACAGATACGCAGTATTTT. V and J are TRBV12-3 or TRBV12-4 and TRBJ2-3, with D possibly being TRBD1 (5 bases). The CDR3 totals 17 residues. V lost 6 bases, J lost 1 base, and 20 bases lay in between.

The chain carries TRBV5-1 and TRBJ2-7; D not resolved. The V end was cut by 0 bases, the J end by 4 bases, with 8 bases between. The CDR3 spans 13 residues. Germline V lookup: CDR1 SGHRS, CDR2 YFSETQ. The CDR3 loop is CASSLVSGYEQYF. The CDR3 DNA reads TGCGCCAGCAGCTTGGTTTCGGGTTACGAGCAGTACTTC.

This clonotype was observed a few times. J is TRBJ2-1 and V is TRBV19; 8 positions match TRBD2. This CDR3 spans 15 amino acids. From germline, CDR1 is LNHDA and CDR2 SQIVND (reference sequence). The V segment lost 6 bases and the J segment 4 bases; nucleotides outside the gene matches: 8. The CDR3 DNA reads TGTGCCAGTAGATCCGGTACTAGCGGTTACAATGAGCAGTTCTTC. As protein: CASRSGTSGYNEQFF.

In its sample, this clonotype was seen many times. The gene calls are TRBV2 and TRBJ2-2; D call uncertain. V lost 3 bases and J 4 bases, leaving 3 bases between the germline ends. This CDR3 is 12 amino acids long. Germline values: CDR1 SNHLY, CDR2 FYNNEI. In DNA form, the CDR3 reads TGTGCCAGCAGTGATATCACCGGGGAGCTGTTTTTT. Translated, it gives CASSDITGELFF.

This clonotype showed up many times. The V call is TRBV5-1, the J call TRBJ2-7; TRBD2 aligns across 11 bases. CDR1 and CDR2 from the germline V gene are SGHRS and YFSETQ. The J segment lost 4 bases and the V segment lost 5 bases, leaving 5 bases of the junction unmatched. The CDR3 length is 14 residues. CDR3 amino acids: CASRGTSGHYEQYF. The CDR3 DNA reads TGCGCCAGCAGGGGGACTAGCGGACATTACGAGCAGTACTTC.

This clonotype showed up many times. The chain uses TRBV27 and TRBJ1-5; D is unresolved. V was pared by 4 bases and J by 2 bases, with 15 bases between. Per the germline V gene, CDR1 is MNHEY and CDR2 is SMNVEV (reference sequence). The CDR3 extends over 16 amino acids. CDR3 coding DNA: TGTGCCAGCAGTTCCCGGGCGGGTAGGGGCAATCAGCCCCAGCATTTT. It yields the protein CASSSRAGRGNQPQHF.

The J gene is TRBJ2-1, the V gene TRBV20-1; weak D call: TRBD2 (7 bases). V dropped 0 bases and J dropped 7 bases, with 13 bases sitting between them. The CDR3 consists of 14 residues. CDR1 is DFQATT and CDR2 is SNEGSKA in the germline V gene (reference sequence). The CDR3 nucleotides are TGCAGTGCTAGAGATCGGGGGGCAGGGAATGAGCAGTTCTTC. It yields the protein CSARDRGAGNEQFF.

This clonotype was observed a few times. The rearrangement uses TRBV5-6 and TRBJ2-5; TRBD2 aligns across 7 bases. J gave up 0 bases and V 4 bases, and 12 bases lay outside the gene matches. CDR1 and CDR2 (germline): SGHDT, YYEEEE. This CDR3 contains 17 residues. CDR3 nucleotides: TGTGCCAGCAGCCACCGGGGGGACTATAAGTACCAAGAGACCCAGTACTTC. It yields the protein CASSHRGDYKYQETQYF.

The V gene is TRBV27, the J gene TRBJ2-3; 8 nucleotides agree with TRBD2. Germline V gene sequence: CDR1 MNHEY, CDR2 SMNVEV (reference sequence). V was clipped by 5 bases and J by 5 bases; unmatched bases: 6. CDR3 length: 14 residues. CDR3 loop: CASSPGTRGDTQYF. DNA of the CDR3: TGTGCCAGCAGTCCCGGGACTAGGGGAGATACGCAGTATTTT.

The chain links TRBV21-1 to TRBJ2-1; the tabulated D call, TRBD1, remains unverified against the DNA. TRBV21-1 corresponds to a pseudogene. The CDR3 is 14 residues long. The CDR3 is CASSDGTGDNEQFF. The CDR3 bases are TGTGCCAGCAGCGACGGGACAGGGGACAATGAGCAGTTCTTC.

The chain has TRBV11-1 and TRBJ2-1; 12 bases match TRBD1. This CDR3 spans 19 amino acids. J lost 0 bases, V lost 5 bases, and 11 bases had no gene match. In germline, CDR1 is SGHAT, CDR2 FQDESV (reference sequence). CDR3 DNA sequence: TGTGCCAGCAGCACCATCTCGGGACAGGGGGCTATCTCCTACAATGAGCAGTTCTTC. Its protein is CASSTISGQGAISYNEQFF.

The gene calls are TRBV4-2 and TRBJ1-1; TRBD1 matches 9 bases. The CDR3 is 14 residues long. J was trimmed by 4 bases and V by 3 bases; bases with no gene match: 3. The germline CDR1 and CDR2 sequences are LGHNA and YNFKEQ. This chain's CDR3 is CASSHQTGGTEAFF. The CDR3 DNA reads TGTGCCAGCAGCCACCAGACAGGGGGCACTGAAGCTTTCTTT.

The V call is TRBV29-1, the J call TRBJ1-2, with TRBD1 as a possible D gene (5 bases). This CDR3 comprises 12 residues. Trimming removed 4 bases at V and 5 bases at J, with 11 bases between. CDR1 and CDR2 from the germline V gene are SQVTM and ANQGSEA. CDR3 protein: CSVGYRTYGYTF. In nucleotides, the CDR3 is TGCAGCGTTGGATACAGGACGTATGGCTACACCTTC. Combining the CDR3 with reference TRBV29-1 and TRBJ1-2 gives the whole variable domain SAVISQKPSRDICQRGTSLTIQCQVDSQVTMMFWYRQQPGQSLTLIATANQGSEATYESGFVIDKFPISRPNLTFSTLTVSNMSPEDSSIYLCSVGYRTYGYTFGSGTRLTVV.

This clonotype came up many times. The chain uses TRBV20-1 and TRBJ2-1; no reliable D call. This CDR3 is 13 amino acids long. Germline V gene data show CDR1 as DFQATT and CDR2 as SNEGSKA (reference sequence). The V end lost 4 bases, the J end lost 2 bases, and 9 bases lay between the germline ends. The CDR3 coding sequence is TGCAGTGCTACCGGACGGACCTACAATGAGCAGTTCTTC. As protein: CSATGRTYNEQFF.

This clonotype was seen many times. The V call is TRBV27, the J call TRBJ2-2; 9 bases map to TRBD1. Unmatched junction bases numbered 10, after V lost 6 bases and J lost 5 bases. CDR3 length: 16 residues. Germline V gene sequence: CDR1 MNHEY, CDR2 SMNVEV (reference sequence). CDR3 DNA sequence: TGTGCCAGCAGACCCTTATGGGACAGGGATACCGGGGAGCTGTTTTTT. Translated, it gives CASRPLWDRDTGELFF.

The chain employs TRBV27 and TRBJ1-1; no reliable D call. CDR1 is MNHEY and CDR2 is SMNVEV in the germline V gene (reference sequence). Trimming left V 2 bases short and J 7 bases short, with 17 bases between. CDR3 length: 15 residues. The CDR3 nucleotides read TGTGCCAGCAGTTTAGGTCCCCACTGGTCGGGTGAAGCTTTCTTT. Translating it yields CASSLGPHWSGEAFF.

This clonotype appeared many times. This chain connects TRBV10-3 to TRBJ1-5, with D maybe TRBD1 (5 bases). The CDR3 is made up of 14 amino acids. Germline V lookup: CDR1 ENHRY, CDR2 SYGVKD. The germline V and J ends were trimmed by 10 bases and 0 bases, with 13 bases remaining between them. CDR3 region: CATGASSSNQPQHF. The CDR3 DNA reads TGTGCCACTGGGGCCTCATCTAGCAATCAGCCCCAGCATTTT.

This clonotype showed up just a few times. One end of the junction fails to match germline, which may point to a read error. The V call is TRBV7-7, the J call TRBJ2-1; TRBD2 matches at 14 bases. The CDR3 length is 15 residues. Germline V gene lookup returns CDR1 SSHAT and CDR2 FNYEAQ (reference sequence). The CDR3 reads CASSPGLAGVNEQFF. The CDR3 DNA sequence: TGTGCTAGCAGTCCGGGACTAGCGGGAGTCAATGAGCAGTTCTTC.

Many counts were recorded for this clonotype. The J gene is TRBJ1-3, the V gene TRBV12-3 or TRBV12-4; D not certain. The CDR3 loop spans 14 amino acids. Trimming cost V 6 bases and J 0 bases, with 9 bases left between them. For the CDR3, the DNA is TGTGCCAGCAGCCCCACTGCCTCTGGAAACACCATATATTTT. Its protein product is CASSPTASGNTIYF.

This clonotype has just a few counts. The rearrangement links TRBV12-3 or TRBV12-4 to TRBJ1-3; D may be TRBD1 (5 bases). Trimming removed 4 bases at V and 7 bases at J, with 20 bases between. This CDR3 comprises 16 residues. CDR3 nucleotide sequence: TGTGCCAGCAGTTCAGCTCGGGCAGGGAGCAGGAACACCATATATTTT. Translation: CASSSARAGSRNTIYF.

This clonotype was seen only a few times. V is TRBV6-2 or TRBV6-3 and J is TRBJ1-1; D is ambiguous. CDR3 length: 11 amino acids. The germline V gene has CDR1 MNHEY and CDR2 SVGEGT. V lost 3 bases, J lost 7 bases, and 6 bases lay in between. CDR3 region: CASSYRIEAFF. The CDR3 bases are TGTGCCAGCAGTTATCGGATTGAAGCTTTCTTT.